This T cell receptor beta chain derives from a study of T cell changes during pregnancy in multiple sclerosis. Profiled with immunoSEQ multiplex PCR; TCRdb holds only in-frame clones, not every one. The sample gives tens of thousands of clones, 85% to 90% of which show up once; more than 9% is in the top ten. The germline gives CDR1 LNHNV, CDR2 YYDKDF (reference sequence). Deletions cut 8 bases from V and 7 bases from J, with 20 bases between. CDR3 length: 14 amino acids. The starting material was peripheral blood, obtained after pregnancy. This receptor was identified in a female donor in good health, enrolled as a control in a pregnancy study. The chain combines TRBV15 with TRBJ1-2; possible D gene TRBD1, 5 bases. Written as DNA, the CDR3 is TGTGCCACCGGGGTGGGGGGAATTAGAGGTGGCTACACCTTC. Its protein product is CATGVGGIRGGYTF.